The 27 T cell receptor beta chains presented below share a single source sample, sequenced in a study of cytotoxic CD8 clonotypes in ibrutinib-treated CLL. Using immunoSEQ multiplex PCR, the repertoire was profiled, and TCRdb retains in-frame clones only, with some absent. The sample consists of roughly 330,000 clones, over 55% of them appearing once. This material consisted of PBMCs, taken after 36 months of ibrutinib treatment. All receptors derive from a human donor with chronic lymphocytic leukemia.

The chain links TRBV5-1 to TRBJ1-1, with a possible D match to TRBD1 (5 bases). This CDR3 is built from 14 residues. Germline CDR1 SGHRS, CDR2 YFSETQ. The V end was cut by 4 bases, the J end by 5 bases, with 15 bases between. CDR3 sequence reads: CASSGGQSWTEAFF. In DNA form, the CDR3 reads TGCGCCAGCAGCGGAGGACAAAGTTGGACTGAAGCTTTCTTT.

This sequence joins TRBV4-1 and TRBJ2-3; 8 bases are shared with TRBD2. This CDR3 is built from 19 residues. Germline V gene lookup returns CDR1 MGHRA and CDR2 YSYEKL. Trimming at V came to 1 base and at J to 5 bases, leaving 17 bases not matched to a gene. This CDR3 is CASSQVLLGLAGYGDTQYF. The CDR3 region has the DNA TGCGCCAGCAGCCAAGTGCTCCTGGGGTTAGCGGGATACGGAGATACGCAGTATTTT.

This clone was recorded a few times. The chain couples TRBV7-2 to TRBJ1-5, with D unclear. Germline V gene data show CDR1 as SGHTA and CDR2 as FQGNSA. The CDR3 loop spans 13 amino acids. Trimming removed 4 bases at V and 4 bases at J, with 8 bases between. The CDR3 here is CASSSRGNQPQHF. The CDR3 region has the DNA TGTGCCAGCAGCTCAAGAGGGAATCAGCCCCAGCATTTT.

This rearrangement joins TRBV4-3 to TRBJ2-7; TRBD1 matches 9 bases. The CDR3 is made up of 18 amino acids. Germline V CDR1 and CDR2: LGHNA, YSLEER. The ends lost 0 bases at V and 6 bases at J; junction bases unmatched: 15. As DNA, the CDR3 is TGCGCCAGCAGCCAAGATCGTTCGGGGGGACAGGGTACTCTCGAGCAGTACTTC. As protein: CASSQDRSGGQGTLEQYF.

The chain uses TRBV7-6 and TRBJ2-3; TRBD2 aligns across 8 bases. V gave up 3 bases and J gave up 5 bases; unmatched junction bases: 7. The CDR3 has 15 amino acids. CDR1 is SGHVS and CDR2 is FNYEAQ in the germline V gene. CDR3 loop: CASSFTGGALDTQYF. The CDR3 DNA reads as TGTGCCAGCAGCTTTACCGGGGGGGCCTTAGATACGCAGTATTTT. The full variable domain, in which reference TRBV7-6 and TRBJ2-3 provide the parts outside the CDR3, is GAGVSQSPRYKVTKRGQDVALRCDPISGHVSLYWYRQALGQGPEFLTYFNYEAQQDKSGLPNDRFSAERPEGSISTLTIQRTEQRDSAMYRCASSFTGGALDTQYFGPGTRLTVL.

This chain links TRBV6-5 with TRBJ2-3; D is ambiguous. There are 13 residues in the CDR3. CDR1 and CDR2 from the germline V gene are MNHEY and SVGAGI. Trimming took 0 bases from V and 3 from J, leaving 4 bases between them. The CDR3 reads CASSYSVTDTQYF. CDR3 in DNA: TGTGCCAGCAGTTACTCCGTAACAGATACGCAGTATTTT.

This clone was counted between two and nine times. This chain links TRBV25-1 with TRBJ2-7; D unresolved. V was clipped by 5 bases and J by 2 bases, with 10 bases between them. Germline CDR1 and CDR2: MGHDK and SYGVNS. There are 13 residues in the CDR3. The CDR3 loop is CASSLRQAYEQYF. The CDR3 DNA is TGTGCCAGCAGTCTACGGCAGGCCTACGAGCAGTACTTC.

The rearrangement joins TRBV11-2 to TRBJ1-2; D remains unclear. Trimming took off 2 bases at V and 7 bases at J, with 11 bases between the two ends. This CDR3 is built from 13 residues. Germline values: CDR1 SGHAT, CDR2 FQNNGV. CDR3: CASSLRTRLGYTF. The CDR3 DNA follows: TGTGCCAGCAGCTTACGGACCCGGCTTGGCTACACCTTC.

This clone came up once. The rearrangement links TRBV4-3 to TRBJ2-5; TRBD2 might be the D (5 bases). Trimming took off 0 bases at V and 5 bases at J, with 13 bases between the two ends. Germline CDR1 and CDR2: LGHNA and YSLEER. This CDR3 is 15 amino acids long. For the CDR3, the DNA is TGCGCCAGCAGCCAAGATTACGGGGTTTGGGAGACCCAGTACTTC. Translation: CASSQDYGVWETQYF.

The rearrangement joins TRBV19 to TRBJ2-1; D ambiguous. There are 15 residues in the CDR3. Germline CDR1 LNHDA, CDR2 SQIVND (reference sequence). V was cut by 4 bases and J by 0 bases, with 10 bases left in between. The CDR3 region is CASSNPGSSYNEQFF. As DNA, the CDR3 is TGTGCCAGTAGTAATCCAGGCAGCTCCTACAATGAGCAGTTCTTC.

V usage is TRBV7-3 and J usage is TRBJ2-1; the match to TRBD2 covers 9 bases. V lost 1 base to trimming and J lost 5 bases; unmatched junction nucleotides: 9. The CDR3 extends over 17 amino acids. Germline values: CDR1 SGHTA, CDR2 FQGTGA. The CDR3 loop is CASSLSWAGGPHNEQFF. In DNA, the CDR3 is TGTGCCAGCAGCTTAAGCTGGGCGGGAGGGCCTCACAATGAGCAGTTCTTC.

This clone came up once. The chain uses TRBV5-6 and TRBJ1-3; D is possibly TRBD1 (6 bases). Germline V gene sequence: CDR1 SGHDT, CDR2 YYEEEE. The CDR3 runs to 18 residues. The V and J ends lost 0 bases and 2 bases respectively, with 18 bases between them. The CDR3 DNA reads as TGTGCCAGCAGCTTGGGCCCCACAAAACCAGGGGCTGGAAACACCATATATTTT. Its translation is CASSLGPTKPGAGNTIYF.

The V gene is TRBV27, the J gene TRBJ2-2; TRBD2 matches 8 bases. The CDR3 loop spans 18 amino acids. Trimming took 5 bases from V and 3 from J; bases not matched to a gene: 14. In germline, CDR1 is MNHEY, CDR2 SMNVEV (reference sequence). CDR3 DNA sequence: TGTGCCAGCAGTAGGGCCTCCGTGGGACTAGTGCACACCGGGGAGCTGTTTTTT. It specifies CASSRASVGLVHTGELFF.

The chain uses TRBV7-2 and TRBJ2-1; TRBD2 aligns across 14 bases. There are 17 residues in the CDR3. Trimming cost V 8 bases and J 0 bases; bases outside gene matches: 6. Germline V gene lookup returns CDR1 SGHTA and CDR2 FQGNSA. The CDR3 DNA is TGTGCCAGCTATCCCGGGACTAGCGGGAGCTCCTACAATGAGCAGTTCTTC. Its translation is CASYPGTSGSSYNEQFF.

The gene calls are TRBV9 and TRBJ2-7; possible D gene TRBD1, 5 bases. Looked up from germline, CDR1 is SGDLS and CDR2 is YYNGEE. The V gene lost 3 bases and the J gene lost 0 bases, with 7 bases spanning the gap. The CDR3 runs 13 residues. The CDR3 DNA reads as TGTGCCAGCAGCGGCAGGGACTCCTACGAGCAGTACTTC. Its translation is CASSGRDSYEQYF.

The V call is TRBV7-2, the J call TRBJ1-4; TRBD1 matches 8 bases. V lost 6 bases to trimming and J lost 5 bases; unmatched junction nucleotides: 5. The CDR3 has 14 amino acids. The V gene's germline CDR1 is SGHTA and CDR2 FQGNSA. CDR3 region: CASSRQGKNEKLFF. CDR3 coding DNA: TGTGCCAGCAGTCGACAGGGGAAGAATGAAAAACTGTTTTTT.

The chain's CDR3 is CASSQRGTDTQYF. The CDR3, as DNA: TGTGCCAGCAGCCAGAGGGGCACAGATACGCAGTATTTT. This chain connects TRBV7-3 to TRBJ2-3; a possible D gene is TRBD2 (5 bases). Germline assignment: CDR1 SGHTA and CDR2 FQGTGA. Trimming pared 5 bases from V and 1 base from J, leaving 7 bases between. There are 13 residues in the CDR3.

There are a few counts of this clone. The chain carries TRBV2 and TRBJ2-7; D is perhaps TRBD1 or TRBD2 (5 bases each). V shed 5 bases and J shed 2 bases, with 13 bases lying between them. Germline-derived CDR1 and CDR2 are SNHLY and FYNNEI. The CDR3 covers 14 residues. The CDR3 DNA is TGTGCCAGCAGTAGCCTCCCGGGGCCCTACGAGCAGTACTTC. Residues: CASSSLPGPYEQYF.

Only a few counts were recorded for this clone. The CDR3 sequence: CASSFKVNTEAFF. The CDR3 region has the DNA TGTGCCAGCAGCTTTAAAGTGAACACTGAAGCTTTCTTT. The chain carries TRBV7-6 and TRBJ1-1; D is uncertain. The CDR3 consists of 13 residues. Germline V gene sequence: CDR1 SGHVS, CDR2 FNYEAQ. Trimming pared 3 bases from V and 0 bases from J, leaving 5 bases between.

This clone has just a few counts. The V and J genes are TRBV28 and TRBJ1-5, with 9 bases lining up with TRBD1. From germline, CDR1 is MDHEN and CDR2 SYDVKM. This CDR3 region has 12 residues. V was clipped by 10 bases and J by 9 bases; unmatched bases: 7. The CDR3 DNA sequence: TGTGCCACCGGACAGGGGAGAGGGCCCCAGCATTTT. It specifies CATGQGRGPQHF.

Only a few counts were recorded for this clone. J is TRBJ2-5 and V is TRBV2; D is unresolved. The germline V gene encodes CDR1 SNHLY and CDR2 FYNNEI. Trimming stripped 7 bases from V and 4 bases from J, with 4 bases between. The CDR3 runs 10 residues. The CDR3 sequence: CASTGETQYF. Here the CDR3 DNA reads TGTGCCAGCACCGGAGAGACCCAGTACTTC.

This chain connects TRBV11-2 to TRBJ1-1; no firm D call. V was trimmed by 1 base and J by 4 bases, leaving 13 bases between them. CDR1 and CDR2 from the germline V gene are SGHAT and FQNNGV. CDR3 size: 15 residues. The CDR3 DNA is TGTGCCAGCAGCTTAGGGGCCAGGATGAGCACTGAAGCTTTCTTT. As protein: CASSLGARMSTEAFF. Full variable domain (rest looked up from reference TRBV11-2 and TRBJ1-1): EAGVAQSPRYKIIEKRQSVAFWCNPISGHATLYWYQQILGQGPKLLIQFQNNGVVDDSQLPKDRFSAERLKGVDSTLKIQPAKLEDSAVYLCASSLGARMSTEAFFGQGTRLTVV.

This chain connects TRBV4-1 to TRBJ1-2, with D maybe TRBD1 (5 bases). V was shortened by 2 bases and J by 4 bases, with 11 bases between the two germline ends. The germline V gene has CDR1 MGHRA and CDR2 YSYEKL. The CDR3 contains 14 residues. The CDR3 here is CASSQPPGSYGYTF. CDR3 bases: TGCGCCAGCAGCCAACCCCCAGGGTCCTATGGCTACACCTTC.

J is TRBJ2-3 and V is TRBV11-2; 10 bases match TRBD2. This CDR3 is built from 20 residues. Germline V lookup: CDR1 SGHAT, CDR2 FQNNGV. Trimming took 0 bases from V and 2 from J; bases not matched to a gene: 14. CDR3 sequence reads: CASSLEGRGRLAGVTDTQYF. The CDR3, as DNA: TGTGCCAGCAGCTTAGAAGGTAGGGGCAGGCTAGCGGGAGTCACAGATACGCAGTATTTT.

The chain uses TRBV7-8 and TRBJ1-4, with D hard to call. There are 15 residues in the CDR3. CDR1 SGHVS and CDR2 FQNEAQ come from the germline V gene. V shed 1 base and J shed 6 bases, with 12 bases lying between them. The CDR3 DNA is TGTGCCAGCAGCTTAGTCCCGGGGTTGGATGAAAAACTGTTTTTT. Translated: CASSLVPGLDEKLFF.

The gene calls are TRBV29-1 and TRBJ2-3; TRBD1 is a possible D gene (6 bases). This CDR3 spans 13 amino acids. The germline V gene encodes CDR1 SQVTM and CDR2 ANQGSEA. Trimming pared 4 bases from V and 4 bases from J, leaving 12 bases between. DNA for the CDR3: TGCAGCGTTGGGCACAGGGTCGCAGATACGCAGTATTTT. Encoded protein: CSVGHRVADTQYF.

The chain combines TRBV19 with TRBJ2-1; D remains unclear. The length of the CDR3 is 14 residues. Germline-derived CDR1 and CDR2 are LNHDA and SQIVND (reference sequence). Trimming took off 5 bases at V and 14 bases at J, with 22 bases between the two ends. The CDR3 spells CASSPPYGPRNKFF. As DNA, the CDR3 is TGTGCCAGTAGTCCCCCGTATGGGCCAAGAAATAAGTTCTTC.